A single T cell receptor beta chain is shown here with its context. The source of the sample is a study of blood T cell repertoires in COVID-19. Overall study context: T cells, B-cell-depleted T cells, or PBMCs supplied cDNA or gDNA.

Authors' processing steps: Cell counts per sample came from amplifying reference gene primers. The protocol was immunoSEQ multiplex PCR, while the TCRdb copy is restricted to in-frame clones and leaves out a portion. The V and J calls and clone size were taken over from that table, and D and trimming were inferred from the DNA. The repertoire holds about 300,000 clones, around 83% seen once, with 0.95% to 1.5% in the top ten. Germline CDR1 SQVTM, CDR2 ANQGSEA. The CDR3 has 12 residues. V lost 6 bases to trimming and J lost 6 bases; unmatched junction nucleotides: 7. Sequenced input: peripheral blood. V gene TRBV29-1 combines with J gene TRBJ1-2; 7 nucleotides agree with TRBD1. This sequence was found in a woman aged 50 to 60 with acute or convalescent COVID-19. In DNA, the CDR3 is TGCAGCGTAGTGACAGGGATCGATGGCTACACCTTC. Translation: CSVVTGIDGYTF.